The sequence of this T cell receptor (beta chain) was determined in a study of radiotherapy plus CTLA-4 blockade in lung cancer. Some clones are missing from TCRdb's copy, which holds only in-frame ones; the method was immunoSEQ multiplex PCR. The table shows 70,000 to 95,000 clones, with around 81% occurring only once. The CDR3 spans 14 residues. CDR1 is SEHNR, CDR2 FQNEAQ, per germline (reference sequence). The germline V and J ends were trimmed by 2 bases and 4 bases, with 12 bases remaining between them. The chain uses TRBV7-9 and TRBJ2-7; D is undetermined. The clonotype was recovered from a human donor with non-small cell lung cancer that progressed on radiotherapy plus ipilimumab. The sequences come from peripheral blood, collected from a patient treated with radiotherapy plus ipilimumab. CDR3 DNA: TGTGCCAGCAGCTTAACTTCCTTGGGATACGAGCAGTACTTC. Residues: CASSLTSLGYEQYF. The entire variable domain, with the rest obtained from reference TRBV7-9 and TRBJ2-7, is as follows: DTGVSQNPRHKITKRGQNVTFRCDPISEHNRLYWYRQTLGQGPEFLTYFQNEAQLEKSRLLSDRFSAERPKGSFSTLEIQRTEQGDSAMYLCASSLTSLGYEQYFGPGTRLTVT.